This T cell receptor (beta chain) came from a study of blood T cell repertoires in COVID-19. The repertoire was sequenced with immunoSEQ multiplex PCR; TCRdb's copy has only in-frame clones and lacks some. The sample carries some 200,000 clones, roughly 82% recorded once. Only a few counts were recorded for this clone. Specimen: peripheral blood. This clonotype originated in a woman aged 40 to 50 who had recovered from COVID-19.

The CDR3, as DNA: TGTGCCAGCACCGAGCTTCAGGGGGCAAATCAGCCCCAGCATTTT. The encoded protein is CASTELQGANQPQHF. The V gene is TRBV2, the J gene TRBJ1-5; 8 bases agree with TRBD1. V lost 7 bases, J lost 4 bases, and 9 bases stayed unmatched. Per the germline V gene, CDR1 is SNHLY and CDR2 is FYNNEI. This CDR3 is 15 amino acids long.